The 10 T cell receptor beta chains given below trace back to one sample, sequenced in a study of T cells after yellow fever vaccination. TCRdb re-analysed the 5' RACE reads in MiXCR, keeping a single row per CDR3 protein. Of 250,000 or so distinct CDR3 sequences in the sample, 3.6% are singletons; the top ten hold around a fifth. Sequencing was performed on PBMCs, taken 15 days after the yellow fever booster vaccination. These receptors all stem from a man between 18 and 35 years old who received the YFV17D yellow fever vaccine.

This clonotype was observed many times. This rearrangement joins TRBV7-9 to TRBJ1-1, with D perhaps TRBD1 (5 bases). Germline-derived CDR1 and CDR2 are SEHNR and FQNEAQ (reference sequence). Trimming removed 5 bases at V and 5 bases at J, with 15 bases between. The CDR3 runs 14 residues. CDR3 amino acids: CASSRGRGTTEAFF. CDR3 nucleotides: TGTGCCAGCAGCCGAGGGAGGGGAACGACTGAAGCTTTCTTT.

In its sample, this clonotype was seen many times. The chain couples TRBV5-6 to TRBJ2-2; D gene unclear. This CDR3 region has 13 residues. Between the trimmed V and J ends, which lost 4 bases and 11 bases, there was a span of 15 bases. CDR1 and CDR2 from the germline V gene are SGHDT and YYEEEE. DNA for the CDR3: TGTGCCAGCAGCAAGGACCCGGCAGGAGAGCTGTTTTTT. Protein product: CASSKDPAGELFF.

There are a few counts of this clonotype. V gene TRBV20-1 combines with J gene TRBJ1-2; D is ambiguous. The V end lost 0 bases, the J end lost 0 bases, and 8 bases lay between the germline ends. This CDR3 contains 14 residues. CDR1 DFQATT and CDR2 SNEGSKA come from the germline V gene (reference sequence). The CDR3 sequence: CSARDTKANYGYTF. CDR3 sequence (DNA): TGCAGTGCTAGAGACACCAAGGCTAACTATGGCTACACCTTC.

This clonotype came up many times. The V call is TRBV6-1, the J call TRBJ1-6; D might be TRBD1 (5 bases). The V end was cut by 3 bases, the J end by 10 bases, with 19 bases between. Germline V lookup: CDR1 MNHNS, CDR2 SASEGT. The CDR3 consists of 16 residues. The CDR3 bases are TGTGCCAGCAGTGATGACGTGACAGCCCCTAGGTCACCCCTCCACTTT. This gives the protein CASSDDVTAPRSPLHF.

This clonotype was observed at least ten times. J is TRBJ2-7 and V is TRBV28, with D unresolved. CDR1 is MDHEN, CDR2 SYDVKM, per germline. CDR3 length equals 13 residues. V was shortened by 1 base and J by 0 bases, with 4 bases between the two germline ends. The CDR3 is CASSLSISYEQYV. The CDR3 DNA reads TGTGCCAGCAGTTTATCTATCTCCTACGAGCAGTACGTC.

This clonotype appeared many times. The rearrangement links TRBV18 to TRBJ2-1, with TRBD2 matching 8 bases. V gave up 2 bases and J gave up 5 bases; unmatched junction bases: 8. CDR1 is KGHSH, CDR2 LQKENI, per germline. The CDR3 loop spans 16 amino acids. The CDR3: CASSPIEAGGNNEQFF. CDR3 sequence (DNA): TGTGCCAGCTCACCAATCGAGGCGGGGGGTAACAATGAGCAGTTCTTC.

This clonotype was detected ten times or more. CDR3 nucleotides: TGTGCCAGCAGTACCGCCGGGACAGGGTTTACTAACTATGGCTACACCTTC. Translating it yields CASSTAGTGFTNYGYTF. The chain combines TRBV12-3 or TRBV12-4 with TRBJ1-2; the match to TRBD1 covers 9 bases. Losses at the gene ends were 5 bases for V and 0 bases for J; bases not matched to a gene: 10. CDR3 length equals 17 residues.

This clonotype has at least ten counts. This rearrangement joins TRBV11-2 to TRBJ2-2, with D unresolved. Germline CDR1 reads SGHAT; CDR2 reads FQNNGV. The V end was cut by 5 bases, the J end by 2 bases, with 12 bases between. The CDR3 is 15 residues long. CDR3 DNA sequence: TGTGCCAGCAGCGCCCCCCACGCTAACACCGGGGAGCTGTTTTTT. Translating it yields CASSAPHANTGELFF.

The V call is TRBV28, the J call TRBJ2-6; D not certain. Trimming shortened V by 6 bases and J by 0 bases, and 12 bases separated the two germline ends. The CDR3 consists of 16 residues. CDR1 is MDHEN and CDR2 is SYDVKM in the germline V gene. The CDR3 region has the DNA TGTGCCAGCAGAGACACTCGACCCTCTGGGGCCAACGTCCTGACTTTC. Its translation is CASRDTRPSGANVLTF.

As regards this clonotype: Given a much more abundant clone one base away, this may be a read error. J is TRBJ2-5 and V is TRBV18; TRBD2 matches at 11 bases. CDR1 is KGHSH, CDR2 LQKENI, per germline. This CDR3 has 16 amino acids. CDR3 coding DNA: TGTGCCAGCTCGCAAGAACTAGCGGGGGTTCAAGTGACCCAGTACTTC. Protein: CASSQELAGVQVTQYF. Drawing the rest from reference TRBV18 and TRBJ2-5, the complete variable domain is NAGVMQNPRHLVRRRGQEARLRCSPMKGHSHVYWYRQLPEEGLKFMVYLQKENIIDESGMPKERFSAEFPKEGPSILRIQQVVRGDSAAYFCASSQELAGVQVTQYFGPGTRLLVL.